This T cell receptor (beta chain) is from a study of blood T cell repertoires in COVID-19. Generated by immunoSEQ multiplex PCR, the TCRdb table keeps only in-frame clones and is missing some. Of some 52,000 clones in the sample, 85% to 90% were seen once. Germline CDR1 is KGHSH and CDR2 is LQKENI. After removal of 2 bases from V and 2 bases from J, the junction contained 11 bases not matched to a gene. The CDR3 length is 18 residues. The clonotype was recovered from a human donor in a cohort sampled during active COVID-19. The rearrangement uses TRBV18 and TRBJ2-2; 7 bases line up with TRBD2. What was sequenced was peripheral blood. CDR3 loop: CASSPTGASGPNTGELFF. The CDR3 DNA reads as TGTGCCAGCTCACCAACCGGGGCTAGCGGACCCAACACCGGGGAGCTGTTTTTT.